The 10 T cell receptor beta chains below were found in one sample sequenced in a study of blood T cell repertoires in COVID-19. Repertoires were generated with immunoSEQ multiplex PCR, while TCRdb's copy carries only in-frame clones and drops some. The sample includes about 200,000 clones, roughly 79% of them seen just once. The sequencing sample was made of peripheral blood. Receptor source: a human donor with acute or convalescent COVID-19. The donor label of this sample is uncertain.

The gene calls are TRBV7-8 and TRBJ1-1; 8 nucleotides align to TRBD1. The ends lost 5 bases at V and 1 base at J; junction bases unmatched: 6. CDR1 SGHVS and CDR2 FQNEAQ come from the germline V gene. The CDR3 consists of 15 residues. The CDR3 loop reads CASSPRTGSNTEAFF. The DNA of the CDR3 is TGTGCCAGCAGCCCCCGGACAGGGTCGAACACTGAAGCTTTCTTT. Using reference TRBV7-8 and TRBJ1-1 for the parts outside the CDR3, the full variable domain is GAGVSQSPRYKVAKRGQDVALRCDPISGHVSLFWYQQALGQGPEFLTYFQNEAQLDKSGLPSDRFFAERPEGSVSTLKIQRTQQEDSAVYLCASSPRTGSNTEAFFGQGTRLTVV.

This clone was observed a single time. This sequence joins TRBV19 and TRBJ2-4; D possibly corresponds to TRBD2 (6 bases). Deletions cut 5 bases from V and 0 bases from J, with 14 bases between. The CDR3 is 16 amino acids. CDR1 is LNHDA, CDR2 SQIVND, per germline (reference sequence). The CDR3 DNA is TGTGCCAGTAGTGCGGGAAGCAAACTAGCCAAAAACATTCAGTACTTC. Its protein product is CASSAGSKLAKNIQYF.

A few counts support this clone. The rearrangement joins TRBV24-1 to TRBJ2-1, with 11 positions matching TRBD1. The V gene's germline CDR1 is KGHDR and CDR2 SFDVKD. The CDR3 has 15 residues. After removal of 2 bases from V and 7 bases from J, the junction contained 3 bases not matched to a gene. CDR3 loop: CATSDSDRGPNEQFF. The CDR3 coding sequence is TGTGCCACCAGTGATTCGGACAGGGGGCCAAATGAGCAGTTCTTC.

CDR3 sequence reads: CASSSSGAGQPNYGYTF. The CDR3 nucleotides are TGTGCCAGCAGTTCCTCTGGTGCGGGACAGCCCAACTATGGCTACACCTTC. This rearrangement joins TRBV28 to TRBJ1-2; 7 positions match TRBD1. The CDR3 has 17 residues. Germline trimming cut 4 bases from V and 2 bases from J; bases unmatched to any gene: 13. Germline assignment: CDR1 MDHEN and CDR2 SYDVKM.

The CDR3 loop reads CASSVGIMTQETQYF. As DNA, the CDR3 is TGTGCCAGCAGCGTAGGTATAATGACACAAGAGACCCAGTACTTC. The chain couples TRBV9 to TRBJ2-5; D remains ambiguous. Trimming removed 0 bases from V and 2 bases from J, with 11 bases in between. Germline V gene lookup returns CDR1 SGDLS and CDR2 YYNGEE. This CDR3 spans 15 amino acids.

This clone was detected only a few times. The CDR3 bases are TGTGCCAGCAGCCCCCTGGGAGGGGCGAATCAGCCCCAGCATTTT. Translating gives CASSPLGGANQPQHF. V and J are TRBV3-1 (or the pseudogene TRBV3-2) and TRBJ1-5, with D perhaps matching TRBD1 (5 bases). Trimming removed 4 bases from V and 4 bases from J, with 14 bases in between. Germline-derived CDR1 and CDR2 are LGHDT and YNNKEL (reference sequence). The CDR3 covers 15 residues.

The J gene is TRBJ1-1, the V gene TRBV11-2; 8 bases are shared with TRBD1. Germline V gene data show CDR1 as SGHAT and CDR2 as FQNNGV. The CDR3 covers 16 residues. Trimming at V came to 4 bases and at J to 0 bases, leaving 7 bases not matched to a gene. For the CDR3, the DNA is TGTGCCAGCAGCTCTAGTCACAGGGGGGTGAACACTGAAGCTTTCTTT. Translating it yields CASSSSHRGVNTEAFF.

The DNA of the CDR3 is TGTGCCAGCAGTCCAAGACTAGCGGGGCAAGCCAAAAACATTCAGTACTTC. It yields the protein CASSPRLAGQAKNIQYF. V gene TRBV6-6 combines with J gene TRBJ2-4; 11 positions agree with TRBD2. The CDR3 is made up of 17 amino acids. The ends lost 5 bases at V and 0 bases at J; junction bases unmatched: 6. CDR1 and CDR2 from the germline V gene are MNHNY and SVGAGI (reference sequence).

The J gene is TRBJ2-2, the V gene TRBV14, with 10 nucleotides matching TRBD2. CDR1 and CDR2 (germline): SGHDN, FVKESK. The CDR3 is made up of 17 amino acids. J gave up 7 bases and V 1 base, and 9 bases lay outside the gene matches. The CDR3 here is CASSQGLAGVRVGELFF. The DNA for the CDR3 is TGTGCCAGCAGCCAAGGCCTAGCGGGAGTCCGGGTCGGGGAGCTGTTTTTT. The full variable domain, completed using reference TRBV14 and TRBJ2-2, is EAGVTQFPSHSVIEKGQTVTLRCDPISGHDNLYWYRRVMGKEIKFLLHFVKESKQDESGMPNNRFLAERTGGTYSTLKVQPAELEDSGVYFCASSQGLAGVRVGELFFGEGSRLTVL.

A few counts support this clone. The V and J genes are TRBV5-5 and TRBJ2-7; TRBD2 matches 10 bases. V was pared by 2 bases and J by 3 bases, with 2 bases of the junction left unmatched. Germline CDR1 and CDR2: SGHKS and YYEKEE (reference sequence). This CDR3 is built from 14 residues. The CDR3: CASSLGLADYEQYF. CDR3 nucleotides: TGTGCCAGCAGCTTAGGACTAGCGGACTACGAGCAGTACTTC.